These 20 T cell receptor beta chains share one sample of origin, sequenced in a study of cytomegalovirus exposure and HLA in healthy donors. The primer mix had 60 Vbeta and 13 Jbeta primers. Here immunoSEQ multiplex PCR was the method, and the copy in TCRdb shows in-frame clones only, minus some. This sample's clone table lists 100,000 to 150,000 clones. The sample taken for sequencing was PBMCs. These receptor sequences come from a young man in good health and CMV-seronegative.

The chain uses TRBV28 and TRBJ1-5; a possible D gene is TRBD1 (5 bases). CDR3 length equals 14 residues. V lost 2 bases, J lost 3 bases, and 8 bases lay in between. Germline-derived CDR1 and CDR2 are MDHEN and SYDVKM. The CDR3 DNA reads as TGTGCCAGCAGTTTAGACAGCCTCAATCAGCCCCAGCATTTT. Its protein is CASSLDSLNQPQHF.

This chain joins TRBV6-6 and TRBJ1-1; D call uncertain. Germline V lookup: CDR1 MNHNY, CDR2 SVGAGI (reference sequence). Trimming pared 9 bases from V and 1 base from J, leaving 12 bases between. This CDR3 contains 13 residues. The chain's CDR3 is CASSGSRNTEAFF. The DNA for the CDR3 is TGTGCCAGTTCGGGGAGCCGGAACACTGAAGCTTTCTTT.

The rearrangement joins TRBV5-6 to TRBJ2-2, with TRBD2 identical over 7 bases. Trimming at V came to 4 bases and at J to 4 bases, leaving 7 bases not matched to a gene. CDR1 is SGHDT and CDR2 is YYEEEE in the germline V gene. This CDR3 spans 15 amino acids. The CDR3 protein is CASSPQAGITGELFF. The CDR3 DNA reads as TGTGCCAGCAGCCCTCAAGCGGGGATCACCGGGGAGCTGTTTTTT.

The V and J genes are TRBV5-6 and TRBJ1-2; tentative D call: TRBD1 (5 bases). Trimming took 6 bases from V and 3 from J, leaving 27 bases between them. Germline CDR1 is SGHDT and CDR2 is YYEEEE. This CDR3 contains 18 residues. In DNA, the CDR3 is TGTGCCAGCACGCCCTGGACATTTATGCGTTTAGGATACTATGGCTACACCTTC. Its translation is CASTPWTFMRLGYYGYTF. The whole variable domain, remainder taken from reference TRBV5-6 and TRBJ1-2, is DAGVTQSPTHLIKTRGQQVTLRCSPKSGHDTVSWYQQALGQGPQFIFQYYEEEERQRGNFPDRFSGHQFPNYSSELNVNALLLGDSALYLCASTPWTFMRLGYYGYTFGSGTRLTVV.

This sequence joins TRBV5-6 and TRBJ2-4; D gene ambiguous. Germline V CDR1 and CDR2: SGHDT, YYEEEE. V dropped 2 bases and J dropped 0 bases, with 6 bases sitting between them. CDR3 size: 14 residues. The CDR3 nucleotides read TGTGCCAGCAGCTTAGAACTAGCCAAAAACATTCAGTACTTC. It translates to CASSLELAKNIQYF.

The chain has TRBV30 and TRBJ1-2; 7 bases align to TRBD1. After removal of 3 bases from V and 8 bases from J, the junction contained 6 bases not matched to a gene. Germline values: CDR1 GTSNPN, CDR2 SVGIG (reference sequence). This CDR3 is built from 12 residues. The CDR3 region is CAWRGQGGGYTF. The CDR3 DNA is TGTGCCTGGAGAGGGCAGGGGGGAGGCTACACCTTC.

This sequence joins TRBV28 and TRBJ1-1, with D uncertain. V lost 6 bases to trimming and J lost 12 bases, with 20 bases between them. The CDR3 contains 13 residues. Germline-derived CDR1 and CDR2 are MDHEN and SYDVKM. The CDR3 region has the DNA TGTGCCAGCAGCCCCGAGGACTCATACGGACCTTTCTTT. Protein sequence: CASSPEDSYGPFF.

The chain joins TRBV4-3 to TRBJ2-2, with 8 positions matching TRBD2. The CDR3 length is 17 residues. Unmatched junction bases numbered 6, after V lost 2 bases and J lost 1 base. The germline CDR1 and CDR2 sequences are LGHNA and YSLEER. CDR3 DNA: TGCGCCAGCAGCCAATACGGCGGGGGGCAGAACACCGGGGAGCTGTTTTTT. Amino acids: CASSQYGGGQNTGELFF.

This sequence joins TRBV27 and TRBJ1-2, with 9 bases identical to TRBD1. In germline, CDR1 is MNHEY, CDR2 SMNVEV (reference sequence). This CDR3 comprises 14 residues. With V trimmed by 7 bases and J by 2 bases, 5 bases remained unmatched. CDR3 bases: TGTGCCAGCACCCCAGGGACAGGGAACTATGGCTACACCTTC. Translating it yields CASTPGTGNYGYTF.

The rearrangement joins TRBV29-1 to TRBJ2-4; perhaps TRBD1 as D (6 bases). Germline CDR1 SQVTM, CDR2 ANQGSEA. With 2 bases removed from V and 6 bases from J, the gap between germline ends came to 8 bases. The CDR3 spans 12 residues. CDR3 loop: CSVEWGRNIQYF. The CDR3 DNA follows: TGCAGCGTTGAATGGGGGCGAAACATTCAGTACTTC.

This chain uses TRBV18 with TRBJ2-1; 7 bases fit TRBD2. The CDR3 length is 16 residues. After removal of 3 bases from V and 4 bases from J, the junction contained 9 bases not matched to a gene. From germline, CDR1 is KGHSH and CDR2 LQKENI. The CDR3 region has the DNA TGTGCCAGCTCACCGGTTAGCGGGCGAATTTACAATGAGCAGTTCTTC. Encoded protein: CASSPVSGRIYNEQFF.

The chain links TRBV7-2 to TRBJ2-7, with 8 bases lining up with TRBD2. With 2 bases clipped from V and 1 base from J, the junction kept 4 bases outside the gene matches. This CDR3 comprises 15 residues. Germline V CDR1 and CDR2: SGHTA, FQGNSA. Here the CDR3 DNA reads TGTGCCAGCAGCTTATTCAGCGGGAGTTCCTACGAGCAGTACTTC. Translating gives CASSLFSGSSYEQYF.

The chain couples TRBV6-5 to TRBJ1-2, with 7 nucleotides matching TRBD1. The CDR3 has 14 residues. CDR1 and CDR2 (germline): MNHEY, SVGAGI. The V gene end was trimmed by 0 bases and the J gene end by 7 bases; junction bases not matched to a gene: 5. CDR3 bases: TGTGCCAGCAGTTACTCTAGACAGGGCCCTGGCTACACCTTC. It is translated as CASSYSRQGPGYTF.

The chain recombines TRBV27 with TRBJ1-3; D perhaps matches TRBD1 (5 bases). The CDR3 has 16 residues. Germline V CDR1 and CDR2: MNHEY, SMNVEV (reference sequence). V was trimmed by 0 bases and J by 2 bases, leaving 11 bases between them. CDR3 nucleotides: TGTGCCAGCAGTTTATCGATCGGGACTGCTGGAAACACCATATATTTT. Translation: CASSLSIGTAGNTIYF.

The rearrangement links TRBV5-1 to TRBJ2-7; perhaps TRBD2 as D (5 bases). Germline lookup yields CDR1 SGHRS and CDR2 YFSETQ. V was clipped by 3 bases and J by 2 bases, with 18 bases between them. The CDR3 length is 16 residues. The CDR3 spells CASSSGLSPSPYEQYF. The CDR3 DNA is TGCGCCAGCAGCTCAGGACTCTCCCCTAGCCCCTACGAGCAGTACTTC. Supplemented by reference TRBV5-1 and TRBJ2-7, the full variable domain reads KAGVTQTPRYLIKTRGQQVTLSCSPISGHRSVSWYQQTPGQGLQFLFEYFSETQRNKGNFPGRFSGRQFSNSRSEMNVSTLELGDSALYLCASSSGLSPSPYEQYFGPGTRLTVT.

Points on this clone: This sample also contains other DNA sequences that code for the same CDR3. DNA for the CDR3: TGTGCCAGCAGCTTCAACAATCAGCCCCAGCATTTT. Protein product: CASSFNNQPQHF. The genes are TRBV7-2 and TRBJ1-5; D is ambiguous. V was shortened by 3 bases and J by 3 bases, with 3 bases between the two germline ends. This CDR3 region has 12 residues. Germline V CDR1 and CDR2: SGHTA, FQGNSA. Combining the CDR3 with reference TRBV7-2 and TRBJ1-5 gives the whole variable domain GAGVSQSPSNKVTEKGKDVELRCDPISGHTALYWYRQSLGQGLEFLIYFQGNSAPDKSGLPSDRFSAERTGGSVSTLTIQRTQQEDSAVYLCASSFNNQPQHFGDGTRLSIL.

This chain joins TRBV2 and TRBJ2-3; D ambiguous. Germline V CDR1 and CDR2: SNHLY, FYNNEI. The CDR3 covers 13 residues. The germline V and J ends were trimmed by 7 bases and 0 bases, with 8 bases remaining between them. As DNA, the CDR3 is TGTGCCAGCATCCAGATTAGCACAGATACGCAGTATTTT. Translation: CASIQISTDTQYF.

The CDR3 loop is CASSLRQGATNEKLFF. CDR3 DNA sequence: TGTGCCAGCAGTTTAAGGCAGGGCGCAACTAATGAAAAACTGTTTTTT. The V and J genes are TRBV28 and TRBJ1-4, with D tentatively TRBD1 (5 bases). Deletions cut 2 bases from V and 0 bases from J, with 10 bases between. Germline CDR1 is MDHEN and CDR2 is SYDVKM. The CDR3 runs to 16 residues.

CDR3 amino acids: CASSLFGTGNTEAFF. The CDR3 nucleotides are TGTGCCAGCAGCTTGTTTGGGACAGGGAACACTGAAGCTTTCTTT. This rearrangement joins TRBV5-5 to TRBJ1-1, with 8 bases matching TRBD1. CDR1 is SGHKS, CDR2 YYEKEE, per germline (reference sequence). V dropped 1 base and J dropped 1; count of bases not matched to a gene: 3. The CDR3 contains 15 residues.

The chain couples TRBV28 to TRBJ2-2; D gene unclear. The V and J ends lost 3 bases and 0 bases respectively, with 2 bases between them. The CDR3 runs to 13 residues. CDR1 MDHEN and CDR2 SYDVKM come from the germline V gene. In DNA, the CDR3 is TGTGCCAGCAGTTTTACGAACACCGGGGAGCTGTTTTTT. This gives the protein CASSFTNTGELFF.